Each of the 20 T cell receptor beta chains below was sequenced from the same sample in a study of blood T cells in healthy people across ages. A second PCR of about 7 to 12 cycles used a sample-barcoded 5' primer and a J-beta primer mix. Using its own MiXCR run on the 5' RACE reads, TCRdb lists one record per CDR3 protein. The sample has hundreds of thousands of distinct CDR3 sequences, under 70% seen once. Source material: blood. All receptors derive from a man in his 60s in good health.

CDR3 DNA: TGCAGTGCTAGAGAGGGGGGCAGAGGCCCAGATACGCAGTATTTT. Protein product: CSAREGGRGPDTQYF. The rearrangement joins TRBV20-1 to TRBJ2-3; perhaps D is TRBD1 or TRBD2 (6 bases each). Trimming left V 0 bases short and J 4 bases short, with 14 bases between. Germline V gene lookup returns CDR1 DFQATT and CDR2 SNEGSKA (reference sequence). The CDR3 has 15 amino acids.

The V call is TRBV3-1, the J call TRBJ2-1; D may match TRBD1 or TRBD2 (7 bases each). V was pared by 1 base and J by 9 bases, with 10 bases between. The CDR3 is made up of 13 amino acids. Germline values: CDR1 LGHDT, CDR2 YNNKEL (reference sequence). The CDR3 reads CASSQAGGGEQFF. CDR3 sequence (DNA): TGTGCCAGCAGCCAAGCAGGGGGGGGTGAGCAGTTCTTC.

The CDR3 sequence is CASSPGSRADGYTF. The CDR3 region has the DNA TGTGCCAGCAGCCCCGGGTCGAGGGCGGATGGCTACACCTTC. The genes are TRBV3-1 and TRBJ1-2; D not certain. CDR3 length: 14 amino acids. V dropped 4 bases and J dropped 6 bases, with 15 bases sitting between them. Germline V gene data show CDR1 as LGHDT and CDR2 as YNNKEL (reference sequence).

The chain uses TRBV5-6 and TRBJ1-6; TRBD1 might be the D (5 bases). This CDR3 spans 13 amino acids. Germline CDR1 reads SGHDT; CDR2 reads YYEEEE. Trimming cost V 1 base and J 9 bases, with 8 bases left between them. The CDR3 loop is CASSLIRGSPLHF. CDR3 coding DNA: TGTGCCAGCAGCTTGATTAGGGGTTCACCCCTCCACTTT. Supplemented by reference TRBV5-6 and TRBJ1-6, the full variable domain reads DAGVTQSPTHLIKTRGQQVTLRCSPKSGHDTVSWYQQALGQGPQFIFQYYEEEERQRGNFPDRFSGHQFPNYSSELNVNALLLGDSALYLCASSLIRGSPLHFGNGTRLTVT.

This clonotype was observed a handful of times. The chain links TRBV28 to TRBJ2-4; D call uncertain. Trimming removed 7 bases at V and 2 bases at J, with 9 bases between. CDR3 size: 13 residues. Germline CDR1 reads MDHEN; CDR2 reads SYDVKM. The CDR3 sequence is CASKGVPKNIQYF. The CDR3 nucleotides are TGTGCCAGCAAGGGTGTCCCCAAAAACATTCAGTACTTC.

The V gene is TRBV29-1, the J gene TRBJ2-1; TRBD2 is a possible D gene (5 bases). The V end was cut by 6 bases, the J end by 7 bases, with 16 bases between. The V gene's germline CDR1 is SQVTM and CDR2 ANQGSEA. This CDR3 is built from 13 residues. DNA of the CDR3: TGCAGCGTCCAGAGGGCCGTACAGAATGAGCAGTTCTTC. Protein: CSVQRAVQNEQFF.

This clonotype was seen a single time. CDR3 in DNA: TGTGCCAGCCTGCCGGACCTGAACACTGAAGCTTTCTTT. The encoded protein is CASLPDLNTEAFF. V and J are TRBV2 and TRBJ1-1; D ambiguous. CDR3 length: 13 residues. V was cut by 8 bases and J by 0 bases, with 10 bases left in between. Germline V gene lookup returns CDR1 SNHLY and CDR2 FYNNEI.

In its sample, this clonotype was seen many times. The chain's CDR3 is CASSSRRDLGEQYF. In nucleotides, the CDR3 is TGTGCCAGCAGCTCCCGAAGGGACCTCGGCGAGCAGTACTTC. The chain combines TRBV5-5 with TRBJ2-7, with D perhaps assigned TRBD1 or TRBD2 (5 bases each). The CDR3 has 14 residues. V was clipped by 3 bases and J by 6 bases, with 16 bases between them. Germline CDR1 is SGHKS and CDR2 is YYEKEE (reference sequence).

V usage is TRBV10-3 and J usage is TRBJ2-1, with 9 nucleotides matching TRBD2. Germline values: CDR1 ENHRY, CDR2 SYGVKD. The CDR3 loop spans 14 amino acids. V lost 6 bases to trimming and J lost 7 bases; unmatched junction nucleotides: 7. This CDR3 is CAIRGGGAVNEQFF. As DNA, the CDR3 is TGTGCCATCAGGGGCGGGGGGGCCGTGAATGAGCAGTTCTTC.

J is TRBJ2-4 and V is TRBV5-1; the match to TRBD2 covers 7 bases. The V gene end was trimmed by 4 bases and the J gene end by 0 bases; junction bases not matched to a gene: 4. The CDR3 is 15 amino acids. The germline V gene has CDR1 SGHRS and CDR2 YFSETQ. Here the CDR3 DNA reads TGCGCCAGCAGCGCGACGGGGGGAGCCAAAAACATTCAGTACTTC. Translated: CASSATGGAKNIQYF.

This clonotype has a single count. The gene calls are TRBV5-1 and TRBJ2-7; 13 nucleotides align to TRBD2. The J call may be in error: the DNA end matches TRBJ2-5 better. Germline values: CDR1 SGHRS, CDR2 YFSETQ. CDR3 length: 15 amino acids. CDR3 sequence reads: CASRPTSGGAETQYF. DNA of the CDR3: TGCGCCAGCAGGCCTACTAGCGGGGGGGCCGAGACCCAGTACTTC.

The chain carries TRBV7-9 and TRBJ1-2, with 7 positions matching TRBD1. The V segment lost 3 bases and the J segment 6 bases; nucleotides outside the gene matches: 7. Germline V gives CDR1 SEHNR, CDR2 FQNEAQ (reference sequence). The CDR3 has 14 residues. Written as DNA, the CDR3 is TGTGCCAGCAGCTTCGACGGGACAGCCAATGGCTACACCTTC. Translating it yields CASSFDGTANGYTF. The entire variable domain, with the rest obtained from reference TRBV7-9 and TRBJ1-2, is as follows: DTGVSQNPRHKITKRGQNVTFRCDPISEHNRLYWYRQTLGQGPEFLTYFQNEAQLEKSRLLSDRFSAERPKGSFSTLEIQRTEQGDSAMYLCASSFDGTANGYTFGSGTRLTVV.

The J gene is TRBJ1-1, the V gene TRBV4-1; D call uncertain. V dropped 4 bases and J dropped 3 bases, with 9 bases sitting between them. The CDR3 is 13 amino acids. CDR1 is MGHRA and CDR2 is YSYEKL in the germline V gene. CDR3 in amino acids: CASSLFGDTEAFF. CDR3 sequence (DNA): TGCGCCAGCAGCCTTTTCGGGGACACTGAAGCTTTCTTT.

This clonotype was observed many times. The chain is built from TRBV7-9 and TRBJ2-3, with 10 bases aligning to TRBD2. The junction had 9 bases not matched to a gene; V was cut back by 1 base and J by 2 bases. Germline-derived CDR1 and CDR2 are SEHNR and FQNEAQ (reference sequence). The CDR3 has 18 residues. The CDR3 DNA reads as TGTGCCAGCAGCTTAGGTCTAGCGGGGGCCCGAAACACAGATACGCAGTATTTT. It encodes CASSLGLAGARNTDTQYF.

Regarding this clonotype: The junction shows a germline mismatch at one end, possibly a read error. This sequence joins TRBV14 and TRBJ1-1; a possible D gene is TRBD1 (6 bases). This CDR3 spans 14 amino acids. Germline lookup yields CDR1 SGHDN and CDR2 FVKESK. CDR3 DNA sequence: TGTGCCAGCAGCCCGACAGGTTGGAACACTGAATCTTTCTTT. It translates to CASSPTGWNTESFF.

The sample holds a few counts of this clonotype. V and J are TRBV5-1 and TRBJ1-1; D gene uncertain. With 6 bases removed from V and 1 base from J, the gap between germline ends came to 13 bases. Germline V gene data show CDR1 as SGHRS and CDR2 as YFSETQ. The CDR3 length is 14 residues. The CDR3 is CASTPESANTEAFF. The CDR3 bases are TGCGCCAGCACCCCAGAATCGGCGAACACTGAAGCTTTCTTT.

In DNA, the CDR3 is TGTGCCAGCGGAATAGCGGGGGGGCTAGAGACCCAGTACTTC. This gives the protein CASGIAGGLETQYF. The rearrangement uses TRBV6-6 and TRBJ2-5; TRBD2 agrees at 11 bases. CDR1 is MNHNY and CDR2 is SVGAGI in the germline V gene (reference sequence). This CDR3 is 14 amino acids long. V dropped 8 bases and J dropped 4; count of bases not matched to a gene: 6.

The chain carries TRBV3-1 and TRBJ1-2; 7 bases line up with TRBD1. After removal of 8 bases from V and 6 bases from J, the junction contained 15 bases not matched to a gene. The germline CDR1 and CDR2 sequences are LGHDT and YNNKEL (reference sequence). The CDR3 loop spans 15 amino acids. CDR3 in amino acids: CASRSRGIGPHGYTF. The DNA for the CDR3 is TGTGCCAGCCGGTCCAGGGGGATCGGCCCCCATGGCTACACCTTC.

The chain employs TRBV4-2 and TRBJ1-1, with D unresolved. V lost 1 base to trimming and J lost 10 bases, with 19 bases between them. Germline assignment: CDR1 LGHNA and CDR2 YNFKEQ. The CDR3 is 15 amino acids. CDR3: CASSQVFRLPEVAFF. The CDR3 DNA is TGTGCCAGCAGCCAAGTATTCAGACTACCTGAAGTAGCTTTCTTT.

The chain is built from TRBV9 and TRBJ1-2; no definite D call. The CDR3 has 13 amino acids. The V gene lost 0 bases and the J gene lost 8 bases, with 11 bases spanning the gap. Germline CDR1 is SGDLS and CDR2 is YYNGEE. CDR3 DNA sequence: TGTGCCAGCAGCGTAGACGGGGTAGGAGGCTACACCTTC. Residues: CASSVDGVGGYTF.